This TCR beta chain was captured by sequencing in a study of cytomegalovirus exposure and HLA in healthy donors. It was with 60 Vbeta and 13 Jbeta primers that the PCR ran. Sequencing used immunoSEQ multiplex PCR; TCRdb keeps in-frame clones, though not all of them. This sample contains some 34,000 clones. The sequence derives from a man aged 35-49 years in good health and CMV-seronegative. The sample taken for sequencing was PBMCs.

The CDR3: CASSRETGNYGYTF. The CDR3 DNA is TGCGCCAGCAGCCGGGAGACGGGTAACTATGGCTACACCTTC. The rearrangement joins TRBV4-3 to TRBJ1-2; D gene unclear. This CDR3 comprises 14 residues. The V gene lost 4 bases and the J gene lost 1 base, with 10 bases spanning the gap. Germline CDR1 reads LGHNA; CDR2 reads YSLEER.